This T cell receptor beta chain was identified in a study of identical twins' blood T cells. The CDR3 runs to 14 residues. Germline trimming cut 5 bases from V and 5 bases from J; bases unmatched to any gene: 5. From germline, CDR1 is SGHRS and CDR2 YFSETQ. Donors were six healthy women in three monozygous twin pairs. About this clonotype: Its antigen remains unidentified.

Sample barcodes were added at both library ends during cDNA synthesis. TCRdb itself ran the 5' RACE reads through MiXCR, one entry per CDR3 protein. This sample yields 300,000 to 450,000 distinct CDR3 sequences, of which roughly 30% are seen a single time; about 6% belongs to the top ten. Study-wide results and caveats: Shared CDR3 clonotype counts between two donors mainly tracked the product of their cloneset sizes, twins included. Twins shared more top CDR3 clonotypes than unrelated donors did.

This chain joins TRBV5-1 and TRBJ2-1, with 9 bases lining up with TRBD1. The sample was PBMCs. The TCR sequence derives from a woman between 18 and 50 years old in good health. In nucleotides, the CDR3 is TGCGCCAGCAGTTCCGGGACAGGGAACAATGAGCAGTTCTTC. Residues: CASSSGTGNNEQFF. The entire variable domain, with the rest obtained from reference TRBV5-1 and TRBJ2-1, is as follows: KAGVTQTPRYLIKTRGQQVTLSCSPISGHRSVSWYQQTPGQGLQFLFEYFSETQRNKGNFPGRFSGRQFSNSRSEMNVSTLELGDSALYLCASSSGTGNNEQFFGPGTRLTVL.